This TCR beta chain is drawn from a study of cytomegalovirus exposure and HLA in healthy donors. Broader study findings: The authors reported that TCR beta sequences could predict HLA-A and HLA-B alleles. These predictions were accurate for most subjects in the first cohort.

This clone was seen only a few times. Its antigen is not identified. 60 Vbeta and 13 Jbeta primers were used in PCR. TCRdb keeps only in-frame clones here, not all; method: immunoSEQ multiplex PCR. The repertoire holds more than 130,000 clones, with roughly 78% as singletons. This sequence originates from a man aged 30 to 39 in good health and CMV-seronegative. Source material: PBMCs.

The CDR3 reads CASSERANRGMNTEAFF. The CDR3 DNA follows: TGTGCCAGCAGCGAAAGAGCCAACAGGGGGATGAACACTGAAGCTTTCTTT. The genes are TRBV6-1 and TRBJ1-1, with 8 bases matching TRBD1. The CDR3 covers 17 residues. Germline V CDR1 and CDR2: MNHNS, SASEGT. Germline trimming cut 6 bases from V and 0 bases from J; bases unmatched to any gene: 12.